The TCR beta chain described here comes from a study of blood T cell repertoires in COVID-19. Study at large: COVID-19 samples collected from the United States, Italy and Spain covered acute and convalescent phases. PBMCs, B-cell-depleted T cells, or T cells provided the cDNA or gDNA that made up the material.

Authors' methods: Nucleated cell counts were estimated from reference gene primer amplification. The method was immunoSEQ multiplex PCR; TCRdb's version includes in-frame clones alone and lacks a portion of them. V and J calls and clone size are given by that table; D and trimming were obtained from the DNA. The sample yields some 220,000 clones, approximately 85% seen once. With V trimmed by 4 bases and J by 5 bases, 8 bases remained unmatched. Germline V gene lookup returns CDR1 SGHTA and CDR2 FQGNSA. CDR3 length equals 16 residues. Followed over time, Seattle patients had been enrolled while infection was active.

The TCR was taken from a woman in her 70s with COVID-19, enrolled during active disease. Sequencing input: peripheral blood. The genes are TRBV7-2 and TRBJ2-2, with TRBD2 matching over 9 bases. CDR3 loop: CASSSRLSGRTGELFF. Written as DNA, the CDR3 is TGTGCCAGCAGCTCTCGGCTTAGCGGGAGAACCGGGGAGCTGTTTTTT.